The sequence of this T cell receptor beta chain was determined in a study of blood T cells in healthy people across ages. A second PCR of 7 to 11 cycles used a sample-barcoded 5' primer and a J-beta primer mix. Sequencing recovered at least 2.5 million CDR3-containing paired-end reads from each sample. TCRdb used MiXCR to reprocess the 5' RACE reads, holding one entry per CDR3 protein. This table holds 1.5 million or so distinct CDR3 sequences, under 55% found once. CDR3 length: 14 residues. Trimming took 8 bases from V and 4 from J; bases not matched to a gene: 4. Per germline, CDR1 SGHAT and CDR2 FQDESV (reference sequence).

The TCR originated in a woman between 18 and 29 years old in good health. J is TRBJ2-3 and V is TRBV11-1; 12 bases fit TRBD2. The specimen sequenced was blood. The CDR3 reads CASLRLAGADTQYF. The CDR3 region has the DNA TGTGCCAGCTTGCGACTAGCGGGAGCAGATACGCAGTATTTT.